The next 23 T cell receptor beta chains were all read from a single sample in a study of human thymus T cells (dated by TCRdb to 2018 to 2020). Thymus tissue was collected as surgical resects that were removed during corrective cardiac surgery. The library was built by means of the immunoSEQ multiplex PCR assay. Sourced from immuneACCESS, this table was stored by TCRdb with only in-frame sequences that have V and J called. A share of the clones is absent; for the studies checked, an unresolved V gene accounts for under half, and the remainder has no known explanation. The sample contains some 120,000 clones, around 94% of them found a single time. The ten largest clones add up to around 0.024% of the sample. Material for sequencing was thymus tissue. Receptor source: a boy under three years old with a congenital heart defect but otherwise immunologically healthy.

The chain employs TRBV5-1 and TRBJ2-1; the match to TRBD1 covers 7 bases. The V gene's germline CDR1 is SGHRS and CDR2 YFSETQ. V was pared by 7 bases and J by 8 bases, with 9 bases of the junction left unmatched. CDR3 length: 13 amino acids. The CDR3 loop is CASHGQAPDEQFF. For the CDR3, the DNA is TGCGCCAGCCATGGACAGGCCCCGGATGAGCAGTTCTTC.

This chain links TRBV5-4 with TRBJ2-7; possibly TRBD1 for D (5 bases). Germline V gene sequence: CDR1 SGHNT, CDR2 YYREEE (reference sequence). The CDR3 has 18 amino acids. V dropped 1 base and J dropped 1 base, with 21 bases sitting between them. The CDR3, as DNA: TGTGCCAGCAGCTTGCGAGACAGTACCAGTCCCTATTCCTACGAGCAGTACTTC. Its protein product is CASSLRDSTSPYSYEQYF.

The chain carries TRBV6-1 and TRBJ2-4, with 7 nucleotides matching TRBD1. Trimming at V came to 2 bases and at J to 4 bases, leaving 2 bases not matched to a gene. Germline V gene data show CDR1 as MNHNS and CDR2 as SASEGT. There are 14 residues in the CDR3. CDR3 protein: CASSEKDRKNIQYF. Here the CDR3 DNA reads TGTGCCAGCAGTGAAAAGGACAGGAAAAACATTCAGTACTTC.

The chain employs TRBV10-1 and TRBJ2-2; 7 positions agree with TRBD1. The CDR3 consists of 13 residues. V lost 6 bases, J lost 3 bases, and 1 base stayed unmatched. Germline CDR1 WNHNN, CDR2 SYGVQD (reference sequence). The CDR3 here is CASSDRDTGELFF. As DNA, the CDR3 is TGCGCCAGCAGCGACAGGGACACCGGGGAGCTGTTTTTT.

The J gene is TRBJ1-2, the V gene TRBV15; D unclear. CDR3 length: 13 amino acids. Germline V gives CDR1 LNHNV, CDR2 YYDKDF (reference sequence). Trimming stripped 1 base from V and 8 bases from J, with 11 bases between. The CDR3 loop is CATSRGGSTGYTF. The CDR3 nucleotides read TGTGCCACCAGCAGAGGAGGCAGCACGGGCTACACCTTC.

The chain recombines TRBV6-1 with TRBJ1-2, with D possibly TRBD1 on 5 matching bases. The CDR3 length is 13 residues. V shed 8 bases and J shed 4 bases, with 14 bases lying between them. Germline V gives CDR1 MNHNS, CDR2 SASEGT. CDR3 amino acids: CASEAGPFYGYTF. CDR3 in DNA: TGTGCCAGCGAAGCAGGGCCCTTCTATGGCTACACCTTC.

The CDR3 here is CASSNRGQGNEQFF. The DNA of the CDR3 is TGTGCCAGCTCCAACAGGGGGCAAGGCAATGAGCAGTTCTTC. V gene TRBV18 combines with J gene TRBJ2-1; the match to TRBD1 covers 9 bases. This CDR3 has 14 amino acids. With V trimmed by 6 bases and J by 6 bases, 6 bases remained unmatched. Germline V CDR1 and CDR2: KGHSH, LQKENI.

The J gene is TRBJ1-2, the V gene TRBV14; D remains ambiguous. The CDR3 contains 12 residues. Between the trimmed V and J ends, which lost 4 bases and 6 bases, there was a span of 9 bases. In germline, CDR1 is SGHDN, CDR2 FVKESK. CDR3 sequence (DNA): TGTGCCAGCAGCCGGACGGCGGATGGCTACACCTTC. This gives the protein CASSRTADGYTF.

CDR3 sequence (DNA): TGTGCCAGCAGCTTAGATCAGACTGGAAACACCATATATTTT. It translates to CASSLDQTGNTIYF. This sequence joins TRBV11-2 and TRBJ1-3; D remains ambiguous. V was shortened by 0 bases and J by 2 bases, with 5 bases between the two germline ends. The germline V gene has CDR1 SGHAT and CDR2 FQNNGV. CDR3 length: 14 residues.

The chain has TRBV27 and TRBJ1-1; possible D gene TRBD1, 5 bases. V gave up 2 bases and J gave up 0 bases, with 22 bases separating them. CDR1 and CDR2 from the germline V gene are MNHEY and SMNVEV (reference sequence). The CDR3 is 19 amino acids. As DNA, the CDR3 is TGTGCCAGCAGTTTACAAGGGGATAGGGAAGTACGGATGAACACTGAAGCTTTCTTT. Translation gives CASSLQGDREVRMNTEAFF.

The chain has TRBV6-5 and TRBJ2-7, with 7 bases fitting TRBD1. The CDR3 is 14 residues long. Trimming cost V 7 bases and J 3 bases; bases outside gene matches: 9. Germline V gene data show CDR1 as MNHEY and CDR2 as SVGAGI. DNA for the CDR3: TGTGCCAGCACCCACAGGACAGGCGGCTACGAGCAGTACTTC. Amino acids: CASTHRTGGYEQYF.

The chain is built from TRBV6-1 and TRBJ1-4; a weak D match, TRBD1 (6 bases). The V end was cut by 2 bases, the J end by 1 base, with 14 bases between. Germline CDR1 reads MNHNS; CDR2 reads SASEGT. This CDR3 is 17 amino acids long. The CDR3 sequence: CASSEIRGQGTNEKLFF. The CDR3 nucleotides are TGTGCCAGCAGTGAAATCCGGGGGCAGGGAACTAATGAAAAACTGTTTTTT.

The CDR3 loop is CASSEAVWDYGYTF. CDR3 in DNA: TGTGCCAGCAGTGAAGCAGTATGGGACTATGGCTACACCTTC. V is TRBV6-1 and J is TRBJ1-2; the D is unclear. CDR1 is MNHNS, CDR2 SASEGT, per germline. The CDR3 is made up of 14 amino acids. Trimming took off 0 bases at V and 3 bases at J, with 8 bases between the two ends.

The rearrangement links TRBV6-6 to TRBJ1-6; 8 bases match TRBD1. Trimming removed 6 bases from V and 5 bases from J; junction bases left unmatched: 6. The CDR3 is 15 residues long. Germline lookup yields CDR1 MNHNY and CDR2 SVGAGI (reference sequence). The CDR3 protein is CASRGGTGHNSPLHF. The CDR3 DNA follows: TGTGCCAGCAGGGGGGGGACAGGCCATAATTCACCCCTCCACTTT.

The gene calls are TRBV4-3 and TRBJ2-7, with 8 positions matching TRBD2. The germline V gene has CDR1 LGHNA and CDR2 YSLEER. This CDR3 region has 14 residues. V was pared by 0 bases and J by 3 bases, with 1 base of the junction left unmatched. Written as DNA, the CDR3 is TGCGCCAGCAGCCAAGATACTAGCGGCTACGAGCAGTACTTC. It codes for CASSQDTSGYEQYF.

CDR3 sequence: CASSGPAALGEQYF. CDR3 nucleotides: TGTGCCAGCAGCGGACCAGCGGCCCTGGGGGAGCAGTACTTC. This chain links TRBV5-4 with TRBJ2-7; a weak D match, TRBD2 (5 bases). The CDR3 runs 14 residues. Germline V gives CDR1 SGHNT, CDR2 YYREEE (reference sequence). The V end was cut by 4 bases, the J end by 7 bases, with 18 bases between.

CDR3 protein: CASSSKLAGRWDTQYF. In DNA form, the CDR3 reads TGTGCCAGCAGCTCCAAACTAGCGGGGAGGTGGGATACGCAGTATTTT. J is TRBJ2-3 and V is TRBV7-2; 10 bases line up with TRBD2. Germline CDR1 and CDR2: SGHTA and FQGNSA. The length of the CDR3 is 16 residues. Losses at the gene ends were 4 bases for V and 6 bases for J; bases not matched to a gene: 10.

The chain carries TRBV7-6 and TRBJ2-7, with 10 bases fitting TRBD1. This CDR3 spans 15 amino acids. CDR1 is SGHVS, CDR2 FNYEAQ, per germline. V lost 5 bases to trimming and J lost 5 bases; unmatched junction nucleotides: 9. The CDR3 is CASSPHRDRGDEQYF. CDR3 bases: TGTGCCAGCAGCCCACACCGGGACAGGGGAGACGAGCAGTACTTC.

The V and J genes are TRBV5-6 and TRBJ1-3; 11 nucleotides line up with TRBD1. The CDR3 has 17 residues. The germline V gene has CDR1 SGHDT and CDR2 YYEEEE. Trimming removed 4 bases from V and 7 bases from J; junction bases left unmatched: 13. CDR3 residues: CASSPPRGQGGRNTIYF. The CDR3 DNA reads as TGTGCCAGCAGCCCCCCCCGGGGACAGGGGGGAAGGAACACCATATATTTT.

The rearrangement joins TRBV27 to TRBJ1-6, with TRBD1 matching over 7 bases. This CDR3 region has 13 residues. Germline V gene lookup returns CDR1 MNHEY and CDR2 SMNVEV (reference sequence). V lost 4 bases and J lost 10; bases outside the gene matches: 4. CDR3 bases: TGTGCCAGCAGTTACAGGGGTGGATCACCCCTCCACTTT. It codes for CASSYRGGSPLHF.

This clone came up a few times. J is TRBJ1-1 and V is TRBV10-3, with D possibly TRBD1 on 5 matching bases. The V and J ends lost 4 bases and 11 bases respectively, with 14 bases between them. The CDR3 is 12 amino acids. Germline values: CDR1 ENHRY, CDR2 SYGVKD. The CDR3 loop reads CAISGLGEGAFF. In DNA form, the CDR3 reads TGTGCCATCAGTGGCCTCGGGGAGGGGGCTTTCTTT.

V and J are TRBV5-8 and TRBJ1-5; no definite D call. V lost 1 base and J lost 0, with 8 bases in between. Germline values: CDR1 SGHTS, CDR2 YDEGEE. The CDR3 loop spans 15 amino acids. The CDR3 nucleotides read TGTGCCAGCAGCTTGACAGTGTATAGCAATCAGCCCCAGCATTTT. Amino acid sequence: CASSLTVYSNQPQHF.

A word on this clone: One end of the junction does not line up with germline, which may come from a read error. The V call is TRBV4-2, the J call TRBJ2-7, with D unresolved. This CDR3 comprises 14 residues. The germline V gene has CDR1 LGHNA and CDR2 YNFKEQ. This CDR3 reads CASSQDDNSHEQYF. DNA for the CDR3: TGTGCCAGCAGCCAAGACGACAACTCCCACGAGCAGTACTTC.